The table lists the clone carrying this T cell receptor (beta chain) with a count of one. What it binds is unknown. This sample stems from a study of siplizumab effects on memory and regulatory T cells. Germline values: CDR1 SGHDN, CDR2 FVKESK. CDR3 length: 15 amino acids. V lost 4 bases and J 0 bases, leaving 12 bases between the germline ends. It was 85,000 to 100,000 TCR templates that were assayed per sample. The protocol was immunoSEQ multiplex PCR, while the TCRdb copy is restricted to in-frame clones and leaves out a portion. The table shows some 100,000 clones, with 92% occurring only once. The study, taken as a whole, reports: Proliferating siplizumab-cultured Tregs lacked confirmed suppressive function.

This sequence was found in a human donor in good health. The chain is built from TRBV14 and TRBJ1-1; D possibly corresponds to TRBD1 (5 bases). The sample was Tregs sorted from blood. CDR3 coding DNA: TGTGCCAGCAGCCTGGCCAGGGCGGTGAACACTGAAGCTTTCTTT. Its translation: CASSLARAVNTEAFF.